This TCR beta chain was recorded in a study of identical twins. The CDR3 is made up of 14 amino acids. Germline assignment: CDR1 SQVTM and CDR2 ANQGSEA. Trimming took 7 bases from V and 0 from J; bases not matched to a gene: 6. Study results and limitations: Out-of-frame alpha sequences shared between twins exhibited an excess of low generation probability.

MiXCR, applied by TCRdb to the 5' RACE reads, yields one record per CDR3 protein. The sample includes around 220,000 distinct CDR3 sequences, more than 9% of them seen just once. As concerns this clonotype: What it binds is unknown.

Everyone who donated was a healthy Caucasian. The source is a man aged 45-65 years in good health. The chain combines TRBV29-1 with TRBJ1-3, with TRBD1 matching 7 bases. The material sequenced was memory T cells sorted from blood. The CDR3 loop reads CSARQGSSGNTIYF. The CDR3 DNA follows: TGCAGCGCTAGACAGGGAAGCTCTGGAAACACCATATATTTT. The complete variable domain, with remaining parts taken from reference TRBV29-1 and TRBJ1-3, reads SAVISQKPSRDICQRGTSLTIQCQVDSQVTMMFWYRQQPGQSLTLIATANQGSEATYESGFVIDKFPISRPNLTFSTLTVSNMSPEDSSIYLCSARQGSSGNTIYFGEGSWLTVV.